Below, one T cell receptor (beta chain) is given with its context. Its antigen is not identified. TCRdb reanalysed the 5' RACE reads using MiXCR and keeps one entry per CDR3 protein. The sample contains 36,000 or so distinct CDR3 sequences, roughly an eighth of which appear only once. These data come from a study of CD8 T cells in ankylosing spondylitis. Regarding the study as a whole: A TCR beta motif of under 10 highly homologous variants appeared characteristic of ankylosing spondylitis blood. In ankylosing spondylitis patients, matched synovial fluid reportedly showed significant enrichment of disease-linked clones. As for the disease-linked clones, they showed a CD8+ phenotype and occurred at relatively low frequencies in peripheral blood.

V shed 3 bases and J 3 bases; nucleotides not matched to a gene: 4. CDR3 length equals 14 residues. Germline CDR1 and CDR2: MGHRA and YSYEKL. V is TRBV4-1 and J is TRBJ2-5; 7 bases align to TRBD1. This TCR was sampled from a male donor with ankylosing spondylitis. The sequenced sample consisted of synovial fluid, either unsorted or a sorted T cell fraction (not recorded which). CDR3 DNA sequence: TGCGCCAGCAGCCACGTAGGGACAGAAGAGACCCAGTACTTC. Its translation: CASSHVGTEETQYF.